Listed here are 7 T cell receptor beta chains from one sample, sequenced in a study of cytomegalovirus exposure and HLA in healthy donors. Amplification used 60 Vbeta primers and 13 Jbeta primers. Data came from immunoSEQ multiplex PCR; TCRdb stores just in-frame clones and leaves some out. Altogether 110,000 to 150,000 clones are present, around 82% being singletons, with the ten largest covering 2% to 2.5%. Sequencing used PBMCs. The receptors here all came from a woman aged 18-29 years in good health and CMV-seropositive.

The gene calls are TRBV7-8 and TRBJ2-5; D might be TRBD2 (5 bases). There are 16 residues in the CDR3. Germline loops: CDR1 SGHVS, CDR2 FQNEAQ. V lost 0 bases, J lost 5 bases, and 16 bases lay in between. This CDR3 is CASSLARGRPLETQYF. CDR3 nucleotide sequence: TGTGCCAGCAGCTTAGCCCGGGGTCGGCCTTTGGAGACCCAGTACTTC.

This clone has a handful of counts. This chain links TRBV7-6 with TRBJ2-7; possibly TRBD2 for D (6 bases). The CDR3 is made up of 17 amino acids. CDR1 and CDR2 from the germline V gene are SGHVS and FNYEAQ. V was clipped by 5 bases and J by 2 bases, with 22 bases between them. The CDR3 DNA reads TGTGCCAGCAGCCTGAGTCTAGTATCGGAGGGGACCTACGAGCAGTACTTC. Protein sequence: CASSLSLVSEGTYEQYF.

In regard to this clone: This likely comes from a read error, as the CDR3 has no conserved phenylalanine or tryptophan at its end. V gene TRBV2 combines with J gene TRBJ1-2; TRBD1 matches 9 bases. This CDR3 contains 14 residues. The V segment lost 6 bases and the J segment 4 bases; nucleotides outside the gene matches: 6. Germline values: CDR1 SNHLY, CDR2 FYNNEI. The CDR3 coding sequence is TGTGCCAGCAGGGACAGGGGTATCTTCTATGGCTACACCCTC. This translates into CASRDRGIFYGYTL.

This chain uses TRBV19 with TRBJ2-7; D is perhaps TRBD1 (5 bases). The CDR3 spans 17 residues. The V end lost 5 bases, the J end lost 2 bases, and 22 bases lay between the germline ends. Germline V lookup: CDR1 LNHDA, CDR2 SQIVND (reference sequence). The CDR3 spells CASSPPWGAPNPYEQYF. CDR3 DNA sequence: TGTGCCAGTAGTCCCCCCTGGGGCGCCCCGAATCCCTACGAGCAGTACTTC. Filled out from reference TRBV19 and TRBJ2-7, the complete variable domain reads DGGITQSPKYLFRKEGQNVTLSCEQNLNHDAMYWYRQDPGQGLRLIYYSQIVNDFQKGDIAEGYSVSREKKESFPLTVTSAQKNPTAFYLCASSPPWGAPNPYEQYFGPGTRLTVT.

The chain combines TRBV6-6 with TRBJ2-1; D might be TRBD1 (6 bases). CDR3 length equals 13 residues. The germline V and J ends were trimmed by 5 bases and 9 bases, with 14 bases remaining between them. CDR1 and CDR2 (germline): MNHNY, SVGAGI (reference sequence). The CDR3 DNA reads TGTGCCAGCAGTAGGACAGACCAAGGTGAGCAGTTCTTC. Residues: CASSRTDQGEQFF.

The chain is built from TRBV5-1 and TRBJ1-1; D is uncertain. V was trimmed by 6 bases and J by 3 bases, leaving 18 bases between them. Germline-derived CDR1 and CDR2 are SGHRS and YFSETQ. The length of the CDR3 is 15 residues. This chain's CDR3 is CASKSGTADDTEAFF. The CDR3 nucleotides read TGCGCCAGCAAAAGTGGTACAGCAGACGACACTGAAGCTTTCTTT.

The chain carries TRBV5-4 and TRBJ2-1, with 8 bases matching TRBD2. The germline V gene has CDR1 SGHNT and CDR2 YYREEE (reference sequence). V lost 3 bases and J lost 6; bases outside the gene matches: 8. The CDR3 totals 15 residues. The DNA for the CDR3 is TGTGCCAGCAGCTCTCCGGGGGGGCTTAGCAATGAGCAGTTCTTC. Translating gives CASSSPGGLSNEQFF.